The 27 T cell receptor beta chains below were found in one sample sequenced in a study of cytomegalovirus exposure and HLA in healthy donors. 60 Vbeta and 13 Jbeta primers were used in PCR. Repertoires were generated with immunoSEQ multiplex PCR, while TCRdb's copy carries only in-frame clones and drops some. The sample's table shows over 100,000 clones. The material sequenced was PBMCs. These receptors originate from a man in his forties or fifties in good health and CMV-seropositive.

The rearrangement links TRBV7-8 to TRBJ2-1, with 7 bases aligning to TRBD2. J was trimmed by 0 bases and V by 3 bases; bases with no gene match: 2. CDR1 and CDR2 from the germline V gene are SGHVS and FQNEAQ. The CDR3 is made up of 15 amino acids. CDR3 sequence (DNA): TGTGCCAGCAGCTTTTGGGAGGGCTCCTACAATGAGCAGTTCTTC. Encoded protein: CASSFWEGSYNEQFF. The full variable domain, its missing parts supplied by reference TRBV7-8 and TRBJ2-1, is GAGVSQSPRYKVAKRGQDVALRCDPISGHVSLFWYQQALGQGPEFLTYFQNEAQLDKSGLPSDRFFAERPEGSVSTLKIQRTQQEDSAVYLCASSFWEGSYNEQFFGPGTRLTVL.

CDR3: CSPYLVYEQYF. The CDR3 DNA reads TGCAGTCCCTACTTAGTTTACGAGCAGTACTTC. This chain links TRBV20-1 with TRBJ2-7, with D unclear. The CDR3 contains 11 residues. Germline loops: CDR1 DFQATT, CDR2 SNEGSKA (reference sequence). Trimming shortened V by 8 bases and J by 4 bases, and 12 bases separated the two germline ends.

In DNA form, the CDR3 reads TGCGCCAGCAGCCAAGACCTGACTCATGAGCAGTTCTTC. Protein: CASSQDLTHEQFF. This chain uses TRBV4-3 with TRBJ2-1, with D uncertain. CDR3 size: 13 residues. The germline V gene encodes CDR1 LGHNA and CDR2 YSLEER. The germline V and J ends were trimmed by 0 bases and 8 bases, with 8 bases remaining between them.

This rearrangement joins TRBV5-1 to TRBJ2-7, with TRBD1 matching 9 bases. This CDR3 contains 17 residues. J gave up 2 bases and V 0 bases, and 9 bases lay outside the gene matches. In germline, CDR1 is SGHRS, CDR2 YFSETQ. The CDR3 nucleotides read TGCGCCAGCAGCTTGGGACCCCCGACAGGGGGAACCTACGAGCAGTACTTC. This codes for CASSLGPPTGGTYEQYF.

V is TRBV18 and J is TRBJ1-4; TRBD1 agrees at 7 bases. CDR3 size: 14 residues. In germline, CDR1 is KGHSH, CDR2 LQKENI. Unmatched junction bases numbered 6, after V lost 3 bases and J lost 8 bases. CDR3 residues: CASSPTGFDEKLFF. CDR3 DNA sequence: TGTGCCAGCTCACCGACAGGGTTCGACGAAAAACTGTTTTTT.

The chain is built from TRBV29-1 and TRBJ2-1; TRBD2 agrees at 10 bases. The CDR3 loop spans 14 amino acids. Germline V gives CDR1 SQVTM, CDR2 ANQGSEA. After removal of 6 bases from V and 3 bases from J, the junction contained 5 bases not matched to a gene. This CDR3 reads CSVASGRVYNEQFF. The DNA for the CDR3 is TGCAGCGTAGCAAGCGGGAGGGTCTACAATGAGCAGTTCTTC.

The V gene is TRBV10-3, the J gene TRBJ2-1, with a tentative D call TRBD1 (6 bases). Trimming took off 0 bases at V and 12 bases at J, with 15 bases between the two ends. Germline V gene lookup returns CDR1 ENHRY and CDR2 SYGVKD. This CDR3 spans 14 amino acids. The CDR3 region is CAISESASQGGQFF. The CDR3 DNA sequence: TGTGCCATCAGTGAGTCGGCCTCCCAAGGGGGGCAGTTCTTC.

This sequence joins TRBV7-9 and TRBJ2-7; 10 bases are a match to TRBD2. The trim removed 5 bases at V and 2 bases at J, leaving 6 bases unmatched. In germline, CDR1 is SEHNR, CDR2 FQNEAQ (reference sequence). The CDR3 extends over 15 amino acids. CDR3 region: CASSLGTSVTYEQYF. CDR3 nucleotides: TGTGCCAGCAGCCTTGGGACTAGCGTAACCTACGAGCAGTACTTC.

The V and J genes are TRBV11-2 and TRBJ1-4; D is ambiguous. The CDR3 runs to 15 residues. Germline lookup yields CDR1 SGHAT and CDR2 FQNNGV. Trimming cost V 0 bases and J 12 bases, with 17 bases left between them. The CDR3 DNA follows: TGTGCCAGCAGCTTAGAGAGGCAGCTATATGAGGAACTGTTTTTT. Amino acids: CASSLERQLYEELFF.

The chain joins TRBV10-3 to TRBJ2-1; 13 bases line up with TRBD2. Looked up from germline, CDR1 is ENHRY and CDR2 is SYGVKD. CDR3 length: 14 amino acids. The V and J ends lost 6 bases and 8 bases, in that order; junction bases with no gene match: 4. CDR3 DNA: TGTGCCATCAGAGGACTAGCGGGAGCTGATGAGCAGTTCTTC. This sequence encodes CAIRGLAGADEQFF.

The chain uses TRBV14 and TRBJ2-5; 7 bases match TRBD2. Per the germline V gene, CDR1 is SGHDN and CDR2 is FVKESK. Germline trimming cut 4 bases from V and 2 bases from J; bases unmatched to any gene: 10. The CDR3 covers 16 residues. As DNA, the CDR3 is TGTGCCAGCAGCCCCAACTCGCCTAGCGGACAAGAGACCCAGTACTTC. Translating it yields CASSPNSPSGQETQYF.

V and J are TRBV28 and TRBJ1-1; 7 nucleotides match TRBD1. Germline V gives CDR1 MDHEN, CDR2 SYDVKM. J gave up 12 bases and V 8 bases, and 15 bases lay outside the gene matches. The CDR3 length is 13 residues. The CDR3 DNA sequence: TGTGCCAGCCTTATAACCCCGACAGGGCTAACTTTCTTT. Its protein product is CASLITPTGLTFF.

The chain recombines TRBV11-2 with TRBJ1-2; perhaps TRBD1 as D (5 bases). There are 17 residues in the CDR3. The V and J ends lost 0 bases and 13 bases respectively, with 27 bases between them. Germline CDR1 is SGHAT and CDR2 is FQNNGV. CDR3 DNA: TGTGCCAGCAGCTTAGAGCCACGGGGGGACGGCCCCTCTTTAGGCACCTTC. The encoded protein is CASSLEPRGDGPSLGTF.

As concerns this clone: Other DNA variants within this sample encode the same CDR3. The rearrangement uses TRBV19 and TRBJ1-1; the match to TRBD1 covers 10 bases. Germline CDR1 reads LNHDA; CDR2 reads SQIVND (reference sequence). Unmatched junction bases numbered 2, after V lost 9 bases and J lost 1 base. CDR3 size: 13 residues. The CDR3 sequence: CASRDRGNTEAFF. CDR3 coding DNA: TGTGCCAGCCGGGACAGGGGGAACACTGAAGCTTTCTTT.

The J gene is TRBJ2-1, the V gene TRBV20-1, with a weak D call TRBD1 (6 bases). With 8 bases removed from V and 12 bases from J, the gap between germline ends came to 17 bases. From germline, CDR1 is DFQATT and CDR2 SNEGSKA (reference sequence). The CDR3 consists of 11 residues. This CDR3 reads CSTPRGLVQFF. CDR3 nucleotide sequence: TGCAGTACGCCCAGGGGCTTGGTGCAGTTCTTC.

The chain joins TRBV6-1 to TRBJ2-7, with 9 nucleotides matching TRBD1. The CDR3 totals 13 residues. V gave up 6 bases and J gave up 3 bases; unmatched junction bases: 3. Germline loops: CDR1 MNHNS, CDR2 SASEGT. The CDR3 bases are TGTGCCAGCAGGGGACAGGGTCTCTACGAGCAGTACTTC. Encoded protein: CASRGQGLYEQYF.

V and J are TRBV2 and TRBJ2-7, with TRBD1 identical over 7 bases. V lost 2 bases and J lost 2; bases outside the gene matches: 6. This CDR3 has 15 amino acids. Germline lookup yields CDR1 SNHLY and CDR2 FYNNEI. In DNA form, the CDR3 reads TGTGCCAGCAGTGAAACTCGTCAGGGGGCCTACGAGCAGTACTTC. Protein sequence: CASSETRQGAYEQYF. Full variable domain (outside the CDR3, taken from reference TRBV2 and TRBJ2-7): EPEVTQTPSHQVTQMGQEVILRCVPISNHLYFYWYRQILGQKVEFLVSFYNNEISEKSEIFDDQFSVERPDGSNFTLKIRSTKLEDSAMYFCASSETRQGAYEQYFGPGTRLTVT.

The gene calls are TRBV13 and TRBJ2-1; 11 positions match TRBD2. Germline trimming cut 2 bases from V and 5 bases from J; bases unmatched to any gene: 5. This CDR3 comprises 16 residues. Germline V gene lookup returns CDR1 PRHDT and CDR2 FYEKMQ (reference sequence). The CDR3 loop is CASSLSISGRDNEQFF. The DNA for the CDR3 is TGTGCCAGCAGCTTATCAATTAGCGGGAGGGACAATGAGCAGTTCTTC.

The rearrangement uses TRBV6-4 and TRBJ1-5; the match to TRBD1 covers 8 bases. The ends lost 4 bases at V and 7 bases at J; junction bases unmatched: 15. CDR3 length: 17 residues. Germline V lookup: CDR1 MRHNA, CDR2 SNTAGT. The CDR3 sequence is CASSGLHYRGQEQPQHF. CDR3 in DNA: TGTGCCAGCAGTGGACTGCACTACAGGGGACAGGAACAGCCCCAGCATTTT.

This chain uses TRBV15 with TRBJ1-5; the D gene is possibly TRBD1 (5 bases). Trimming removed 1 base from V and 6 bases from J, with 10 bases in between. The CDR3 consists of 14 residues. CDR1 and CDR2 from the germline V gene are LNHNV and YYDKDF (reference sequence). The CDR3 reads CATSRAGFGQPQHF. The CDR3 region has the DNA TGTGCCACCAGCAGAGCAGGGTTCGGTCAGCCCCAGCATTTT.

This chain joins TRBV4-2 and TRBJ2-2, with unresolved D. Germline CDR1 and CDR2: LGHNA and YNFKEQ. V was pared by 11 bases and J by 2 bases, with 9 bases between. This CDR3 has 12 amino acids. The CDR3: CAAERNTGELFF. CDR3 DNA sequence: TGTGCCGCAGAAAGAAACACCGGGGAGCTGTTTTTT.

On this clone itself: This specimen includes other DNA sequences encoding the same CDR3. The chain joins TRBV5-4 to TRBJ2-2; no reliable D call. The CDR3 loop spans 13 amino acids. Germline V gene data show CDR1 as SGHNT and CDR2 as YYREEE (reference sequence). V shed 0 bases and J shed 5 bases, with 5 bases lying between them. CDR3 nucleotides: TGTGCCAGCAGCTTGGCCAGGACCGGGGAGCTGTTTTTT. Protein sequence: CASSLARTGELFF.

This sequence joins TRBV7-2 and TRBJ1-4; D is undetermined. Germline loops: CDR1 SGHTA, CDR2 FQGNSA. The length of the CDR3 is 16 residues. V lost 5 bases to trimming and J lost 0 bases, with 13 bases between them. The DNA for the CDR3 is TGTGCCAGCAGCCTATTGTCGGGATCAACTAATGAAAAACTGTTTTTT. Protein: CASSLLSGSTNEKLFF.

The V call is TRBV5-5, the J call TRBJ2-3; 7 bases are a match to TRBD1. CDR3 length equals 13 residues. Trimming took 4 bases from V and 4 from J; bases not matched to a gene: 3. Germline values: CDR1 SGHKS, CDR2 YYEKEE (reference sequence). The CDR3 DNA reads as TGTGCCAGCAGCAGGACAGGCCCAGATACGCAGTATTTT. Encoded protein: CASSRTGPDTQYF.

The rearrangement joins TRBV28 to TRBJ2-1; tentative D call: TRBD2 (5 bases). This CDR3 contains 13 residues. Germline V lookup: CDR1 MDHEN, CDR2 SYDVKM. Trimming stripped 5 bases from V and 6 bases from J, with 11 bases between. As DNA, the CDR3 is TGTGCCAGCAGTCTCCGGACTCCCAATGAGCAGTTCTTC. The encoded protein is CASSLRTPNEQFF.

The rearrangement uses TRBV5-4 and TRBJ2-7; D perhaps matches TRBD1 (6 bases). CDR1 is SGHNT, CDR2 YYREEE, per germline (reference sequence). The CDR3 covers 15 residues. V gave up 1 base and J gave up 7 bases, with 18 bases separating them. The CDR3 spells CASSLPLAGVEEQYF. The DNA of the CDR3 is TGTGCCAGCAGCTTGCCACTGGCAGGGGTGGAAGAGCAGTACTTC.

V is TRBV7-3 and J is TRBJ2-5, with 11 nucleotides matching TRBD1. The ends lost 5 bases at V and 4 bases at J; junction bases unmatched: 9. The CDR3 runs to 16 residues. The germline V gene encodes CDR1 SGHTA and CDR2 FQGTGA. The CDR3 sequence: CASSIPGQGGRETQYF. The CDR3, as DNA: TGTGCCAGCAGCATACCGGGACAGGGGGGACGAGAGACCCAGTACTTC. The full variable domain, its missing parts supplied by reference TRBV7-3 and TRBJ2-5, is GAGVSQTPSNKVTEKGKYVELRCDPISGHTALYWYRQSLGQGPEFLIYFQGTGAADDSGLPNDRFFAVRPEGSVSTLKIQRTERGDSAVYLCASSIPGQGGRETQYFGPGTRLLVL.